The 9 T cell receptor beta chains given below trace back to one sample, sequenced in a study of post-analysis software for immune sequencing data. These TCRs are of unknown antigen specificity. Presence of unique molecular identifiers characterized the TCR beta cDNA libraries. TCRdb analysed the PCR reads with MiXCR anew, one entry per CDR3 protein. In the table there are 400,000 to 500,000 distinct CDR3 sequences, approximately 38% of which are singletons. Overall study results and limits: Roughly 5 TRBV segments (TRBV5-6, TRBV5-1 and TRBV20-1 among them) occurred more frequently in patients than in controls.

Sequencing was performed on blood. The receptors here all came from a girl aged 2-9 years with multiple sclerosis.

The V and J genes are TRBV28 and TRBJ2-7; D remains unclear. The length of the CDR3 is 11 residues. V was pared by 5 bases and J by 3 bases, with 5 bases between. The germline V gene encodes CDR1 MDHEN and CDR2 SYDVKM. The CDR3 DNA reads TGTGCCAGCAGTCACAACTACGAGCAGTACTTC. Translating it yields CASSHNYEQYF.

The chain couples TRBV4-1 to TRBJ2-5; tentatively, D is TRBD1 or TRBD2 (5 bases each). Trimming cost V 4 bases and J 11 bases, with 14 bases left between them. The CDR3 has 12 residues. Per the germline V gene, CDR1 is MGHRA and CDR2 is YSYEKL. CDR3 region: CASSRDGLEQYF. The CDR3 DNA is TGCGCCAGCAGCCGGGACGGCTTGGAGCAGTACTTC.

This clonotype was found a few times. The gene calls are TRBV28 and TRBJ1-5, with D possibly being TRBD1 (5 bases). Germline CDR1 MDHEN, CDR2 SYDVKM. V gave up 1 base and J gave up 2 bases, with 9 bases separating them. CDR3 length: 15 residues. CDR3 sequence: CASSLSGAGNQPQHF. The CDR3 nucleotides read TGTGCCAGCAGTTTATCCGGGGCGGGCAATCAGCCCCAGCATTTT.

This clonotype was seen a few times. The V and J genes are TRBV3-1 and TRBJ1-2; D possibly corresponds to TRBD1 (6 bases). Trimming cost V 3 bases and J 7 bases, with 15 bases left between them. CDR3 length: 14 residues. The V gene's germline CDR1 is LGHDT and CDR2 YNNKEL (reference sequence). The CDR3 nucleotides are TGTGCCAGCAGCCAGGACGGGGGCGCGAGTGGCTACACCTTC. Its translation is CASSQDGGASGYTF. The full variable domain, rest sourced from reference TRBV3-1 and TRBJ1-2, is DTAVSQTPKYLVTQMGNDKSIKCEQNLGHDTMYWYKQDSKKFLKIMFSYNNKELIINETVPNRFSPKSPDKAHLNLHINSLELGDSAVYFCASSQDGGASGYTFGSGTRLTVV.

This clonotype has a handful of counts. The CDR3 DNA sequence: TGTGCCAGCAGCTTAAGAGCGGGGCGATGGGGGGAGAATGAGCAGTTCTTC. Its protein is CASSLRAGRWGENEQFF. V gene TRBV7-3 combines with J gene TRBJ2-1; TRBD2 agrees at 7 bases. V shed 1 base and J 7 bases; nucleotides not matched to a gene: 13. The CDR3 runs to 17 residues. Germline V CDR1 and CDR2: SGHTA, FQGTGA.

This clonotype was observed a handful of times. The rearrangement joins TRBV4-1 to TRBJ2-5, with 7 bases that match TRBD1. J was trimmed by 1 base and V by 2 bases; bases with no gene match: 1. This CDR3 contains 14 residues. Germline V gene data show CDR1 as MGHRA and CDR2 as YSYEKL. The CDR3 is CASSQWDSQETQYF. CDR3 in DNA: TGCGCCAGCAGCCAATGGGACAGCCAAGAGACCCAGTACTTC.

This clonotype was counted only a few times. V usage is TRBV29-1 and J usage is TRBJ2-1, with D perhaps matching TRBD1 (6 bases). This CDR3 comprises 14 residues. Per germline, CDR1 SQVTM and CDR2 ANQGSEA. The V end lost 6 bases, the J end lost 5 bases, and 17 bases lay between the germline ends. CDR3 in DNA: TGCAGCGTAGAAACAGGGATGAGCCACAATGAGCAGTTCTTC. Protein sequence: CSVETGMSHNEQFF.

V usage is TRBV5-1 and J usage is TRBJ2-1; D call uncertain. The V gene's germline CDR1 is SGHRS and CDR2 YFSETQ. The CDR3 is 16 residues long. V lost 4 bases and J lost 0, with 14 bases in between. CDR3 nucleotide sequence: TGCGCCAGCAGCCTTGCGCCCAGGAGCTCCTACAATGAGCAGTTCTTC. It encodes CASSLAPRSSYNEQFF.

The chain joins TRBV29-1 to TRBJ2-1, with 7 bases fitting TRBD2. This CDR3 is built from 14 residues. The germline V gene encodes CDR1 SQVTM and CDR2 ANQGSEA. J was trimmed by 8 bases and V by 0 bases; bases with no gene match: 7. CDR3: CSVEDRGRAYEQFF. In DNA form, the CDR3 reads TGCAGCGTTGAAGATCGGGGGAGGGCCTATGAGCAGTTCTTC.